A selection of T cell receptor beta chains follows, all from one sample in a study of identical twins. In TCRdb, the 5' RACE reads were re-called with MiXCR into one record per CDR3 protein. This sample has around 690,000 distinct CDR3 sequences, with approximately 22% found just once. In addition, the sample was reused for a study of T cells expressing NK-cell markers.

Sequenced sample: PBMCs. The receptors stem from a woman aged 18-29 years in good health. Both conserved end residues are part of each CDR3. The D gene is left open where the match is weak. Clone size appears in some rows only: once, few, many, or a class for an expanded clone.

clone size	J gene	D gene	V gene	CDR3 DNA	CDR3 protein
few	TRBJ2-3	NA	TRBV12-3/TRBV12-4	TGTGCCAGCAGCCCGGGCTCGGTAGGGTATTTT	CASSPGSVGYF
NA	TRBJ2-3	TRBD2	TRBV20-1	TGCAGTGCGACCGGGACTAGTGTCGGTCGGGATACGCAGTATTTT	CSATGTSVGRDTQYF
few	TRBJ2-3	TRBD2	TRBV20-1	TGCAGTGCTAGGGGACTAGCGTTGACAGATACGCAGTATTTT	CSARGLALTDTQYF
few	TRBJ2-1	TRBD2	TRBV18	TGTGCCAGCTCACCACCAACCCAAGCGGGGTCAGATGAGCAGTTCTTC	CASSPPTQAGSDEQFF
few	TRBJ1-1	NA	TRBV18	TGTGCCAGCTCATCCTCCGGGACGGTTGCTTTCTTT	CASSSSGTVAFF
NA	TRBJ1-1	NA	TRBV2	TGTGCCAGCAGTGAAGCCCCAGGGTATCATACTGAAGCTTTCTTT	CASSEAPGYHTEAFF
few	TRBJ2-1	NA	TRBV5-1	TGCGCCAGCAGCTCGCTTTTCGGAGAGCAGTTCTTC	CASSSLFGEQFF
few	TRBJ1-1	NA	TRBV15	TGTGCCACCAGCAGATTAGAGGGGACTGAAGCTTTCTTT	CATSRLEGTEAFF
NA	TRBJ2-1	NA	TRBV9	TGTGCCAGCAGCCCCCGACCGAACTCCTACAATGAGCAGTTCTTC	CASSPRPNSYNEQFF
NA	TRBJ1-5	NA	TRBV12-3/TRBV12-4	TGTGCCAGCAGTTCATTGTTTTCAGGGCTAGGCAATCAGCCCCAGCATTTT	CASSSLFSGLGNQPQHF
NA	TRBJ2-3	NA	TRBV11-2	TGTGCCAGCAGCTTAGAGGGGTATAATGGGCCTAGGGATACGCAGTATTTT	CASSLEGYNGPRDTQYF
few	TRBJ1-2	NA	TRBV7-2	TGTGCCAGCAGCCCACAGCTTAACTATGGCTACACCTTC	CASSPQLNYGYTF
NA	TRBJ2-7	NA	TRBV9	TGTGCCAGCAGCAGGAACTCCTACGAGCAGTACTTC	CASSRNSYEQYF
NA	TRBJ2-7	TRBD2	TRBV7-2	TGTGCCAGCAGCCAATCCGGGACTAGCGGGAGTTACGAGCAGTACTTC	CASSQSGTSGSYEQYF
few	TRBJ1-1	NA	TRBV20-1	TGCAGTGCTAGAGATCGCAGGGTGTGGACTGAAGCTTTCTTT	CSARDRRVWTEAFF
NA	TRBJ2-1	TRBD2	TRBV2	TGTGCCACCACCAGGCAAGAGAGACTAGCGGGAGCTGAGCAGTTCTTC	CATTRQERLAGAEQFF
NA	TRBJ2-1	NA	TRBV10-3	TGTGCCATCAGTGTAGTGGCCGACTACAATGAGCAGTTCTTC	CAISVVADYNEQFF
NA	TRBJ2-7	TRBD2	TRBV11-1	TGTGCCAGCAGCCCTAATATAGCGGGAGGGCCTGAGAGTAACGAGCAGTACTTC	CASSPNIAGGPESNEQYF
many	TRBJ2-1	NA	TRBV20-1	TGCAGTGCTAATGCGAGGACTATCTACAATGAGCAGTTCTTC	CSANARTIYNEQFF
NA	TRBJ2-1	TRBD1	TRBV24-1	TGTGCCACCAGTGACCGGGGACAGCGCAATGAGCAGTTCTTC	CATSDRGQRNEQFF
NA	TRBJ1-2	NA	TRBV13	TGTGCCAGCAGGCCCCCAGGACAAATCGGGGGCTACACCTTC	CASRPPGQIGGYTF
NA	TRBJ2-5	NA	TRBV15	TGTGCCACCAGCAGAGCGCATGGCAAGGCCCAGTACTTC	CATSRAHGKAQYF
NA	TRBJ2-7	TRBD1	TRBV7-2	TGTGCCAGCAGCTTAGGGGCCAGGGGGCAGGGCGAGCAGTACTTC	CASSLGARGQGEQYF
NA	TRBJ1-1	TRBD1	TRBV20-1	TGCAGTGCTGAACAGGGGGCGAGTACTGAAGCTTTCTTT	CSAEQGASTEAFF
NA	TRBJ2-3	NA	TRBV2	TGTGCCAGCACGGGGACCACAGATACGCAGTATTTT	CASTGTTDTQYF
NA	TRBJ2-7	NA	TRBV20-1	TGCAGTGCTAGGGGCCAAGCCTACGAGCAGTACTTC	CSARGQAYEQYF
few	TRBJ1-1	NA	TRBV12-3/TRBV12-4	TGTGCCACATCCGATAGGGAGGGTCGGACTGAAGCTTTCTTT	CATSDREGRTEAFF
few	TRBJ1-1	NA	TRBV29-1	TGCAGCGCCCTCGACGGGAACACTGAAGCTTTCTTT	CSALDGNTEAFF
few	TRBJ2-3	TRBD2	TRBV20-1	TGCAGTGCTAATGCGGGGGGGGTTCGGGGAGATACGCAGTATTTT	CSANAGGVRGDTQYF
NA	TRBJ2-1	TRBD1	TRBV20-1	TGCAGTGCTACCTCAGGGGGTGAGCAGTTCTTC	CSATSGGEQFF
few	TRBJ2-5	NA	TRBV5-1	TGCGCCAGCAGCTTGGCCCATACGGAGACCCAGTACTTC	CASSLAHTETQYF
few	TRBJ2-7	TRBD2	TRBV20-1	TGCAGTGCTCTCCGGACTAGCGGGGTGTACTACGAGCAGTACTTC	CSALRTSGVYYEQYF
NA	TRBJ2-1	TRBD2	TRBV27	TGTGCCAGCAGTCCCCGCAGCGGGAGTTACAATGAGCAGTTCTTC	CASSPRSGSYNEQFF
NA	TRBJ2-1	NA	TRBV5-1	TGCGCCAGCAGCTCAAAGGCCCTGGGGGAGCAGTTCTTC	CASSSKALGEQFF
few	TRBJ2-2	TRBD2	TRBV7-2	TGTGCCAGCAGCGTAGTGGGCGGGAGAAACACCGGGGAGCTGTTTTTT	CASSVVGGRNTGELFF
NA	TRBJ1-2	NA	TRBV15	TGTGCCACCAGCCCCACAGGCGACCATAACTATGGCTACACCTTC	CATSPTGDHNYGYTF
many	TRBJ2-3	TRBD2	TRBV20-1	TGCAGTGCCCCTTCCCCGCGGGGGAGCACAGATACGCAGTATTTT	CSAPSPRGSTDTQYF
few	TRBJ1-4	NA	TRBV6-5	TGTGCCAGCAGTTCTCAGGGTCGGGCTAATGAAAAACTGTTTTTT	CASSSQGRANEKLFF
NA	TRBJ2-5	TRBD2	TRBV20-1	TGCAGTGCTAGAGACCTAGCGGGGGGGCATGAGACCCAGTACTTC	CSARDLAGGHETQYF
NA	TRBJ2-4	NA	TRBV9	TGTGCCAGCAGCCCTACGGGCGGGCCGAAGAACATTCAGTACTTC	CASSPTGGPKNIQYF
few	TRBJ2-7	TRBD1	TRBV10-3	TGTGCCATCAGTGAAACGGGACAGGGGACCCACGAGCAGTACTTC	CAISETGQGTHEQYF
many	TRBJ2-5	NA	TRBV20-1	TGCAGTGCTAGCCCAGGTGGAAGCAGAGAGACCCAGTACTTC	CSASPGGSRETQYF
few	TRBJ2-7	TRBD2	TRBV10-3	TGTGCCATCAGGCCGGGACTAGAGATGGAGCAGTACTTC	CAIRPGLEMEQYF
few	TRBJ2-3	NA	TRBV6-1	TGTGCCAGCAGCCCCGTCCGGGGCCCAGATACGCAGTATTTT	CASSPVRGPDTQYF
NA	TRBJ2-1	NA	TRBV5-1	TGCGCCAGCAGCAGAGCGAGAGATTACAATGAGCAGTTCTTC	CASSRARDYNEQFF